This T cell receptor (beta chain) was captured by sequencing in a study of quantifying T cell responses using KT2 cells. Across the study: cDNA was made from DNase-treated RNA using alpha and beta constant primers. The T4 ligation step was estimated to exceed 8% efficiency under optimum conditions. A predetermined fluorescence threshold ended the second PCR, run as a qPCR.

Unfractionated PBMC were spiked with known numbers of KT2 clone cells. Fixed numbers of PBMC received varying amounts of KT2 cells. This CDR3 is built from 13 residues. V lost 4 bases and J 4 bases, leaving 11 bases between the germline ends. From germline, CDR1 is DFQATT and CDR2 SNEGSKA (reference sequence). An oligo carrying a UMI was ligated to the cDNA 3' end. An equimolar mix of RC1.1 and RC1.2 primed the beta chain across TRBC1 and TRBC2. TCRdb fed the UMI-ligation and nested PCR reads into MiXCR, producing one record per CDR3 protein. The sample lists tens of thousands of distinct CDR3 sequences, 9% to 15% occurring once.

This clonotype originated in a human donor. The rearrangement joins TRBV20-1 to TRBJ1-3; no clear D. Sample: PBMCs spiked with cells of the T cell clone KT2. This chain's CDR3 is CSAIRTEGNTIYF. CDR3 nucleotides: TGCAGTGCTATCCGAACCGAAGGAAACACCATATATTTT.